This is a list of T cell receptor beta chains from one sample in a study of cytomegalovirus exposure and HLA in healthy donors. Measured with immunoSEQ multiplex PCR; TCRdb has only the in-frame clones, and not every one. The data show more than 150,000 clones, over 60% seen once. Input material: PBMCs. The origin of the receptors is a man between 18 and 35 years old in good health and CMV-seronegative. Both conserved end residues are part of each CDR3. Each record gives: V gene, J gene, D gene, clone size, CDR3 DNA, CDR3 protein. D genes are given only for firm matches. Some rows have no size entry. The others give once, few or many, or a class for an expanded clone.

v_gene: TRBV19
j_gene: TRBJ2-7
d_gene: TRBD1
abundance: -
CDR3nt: TGTGCCAGCCGTAACACCGGGACAGGGTTCTACGAGCAGTACTTC
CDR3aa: CASRNTGTGFYEQYF

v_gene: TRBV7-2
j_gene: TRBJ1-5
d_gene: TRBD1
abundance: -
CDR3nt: TGTGCCAGCAGCTTAGGACAGGGGAATGAGCCCCAGCATTTT
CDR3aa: CASSLGQGNEPQHF

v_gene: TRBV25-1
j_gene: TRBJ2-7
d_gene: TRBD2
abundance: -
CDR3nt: TGTGCCAGCAGTTCCACCGGACTAGCGGGAGGCTACGAGCAGTACTTC
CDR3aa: CASSSTGLAGGYEQYF

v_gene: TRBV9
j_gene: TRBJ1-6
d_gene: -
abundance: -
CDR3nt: TGTGCCAGCAGCGTACAGGGAAGTAATTCACCCCTCCACTTT
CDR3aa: CASSVQGSNSPLHF

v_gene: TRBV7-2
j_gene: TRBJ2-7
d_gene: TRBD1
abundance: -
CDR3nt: TGTGCCAGCAGCTCCCAACAGGGGGCGACGTACGAGCAGTACTTC
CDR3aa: CASSSQQGATYEQYF

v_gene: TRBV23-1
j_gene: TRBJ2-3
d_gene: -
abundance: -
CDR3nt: TGCGCCAGCAGTGGCTTGCAGGAAGATACGCAGTATTTT
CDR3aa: CASSGLQEDTQYF

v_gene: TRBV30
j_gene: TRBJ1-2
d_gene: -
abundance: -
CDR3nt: TGTGCCTGGAGGAGAGCTAACTATGGCTACACCTTC
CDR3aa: CAWRRANYGYTF

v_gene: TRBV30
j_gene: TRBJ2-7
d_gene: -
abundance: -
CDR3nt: TGTGCCTGGAGTGTACTGCCGTACGAGCAGTACTTC
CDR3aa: CAWSVLPYEQYF

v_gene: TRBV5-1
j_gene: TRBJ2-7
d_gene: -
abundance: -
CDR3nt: TGCGCCAGCAGCAGGAGGGGTAATGGTCCCGAGCAGTACTTC
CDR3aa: CASSRRGNGPEQYF

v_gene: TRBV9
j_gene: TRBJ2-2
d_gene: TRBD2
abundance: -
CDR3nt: TGTGCCAGCAGCCAGGACTCGGGGCTAGCGGGGACCAACACCGGGGAGCTGTTTTTT
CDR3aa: CASSQDSGLAGTNTGELFF

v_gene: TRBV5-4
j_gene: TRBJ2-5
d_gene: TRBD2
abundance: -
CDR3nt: TGTGCCAGCAGCCCCGGGGGGGGCGGTCAAGAGACCCAGTACTTC
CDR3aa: CASSPGGGGQETQYF

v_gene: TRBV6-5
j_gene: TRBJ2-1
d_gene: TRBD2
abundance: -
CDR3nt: TGTGCCAGCAGTTACTCTTCACTAGCGGGGGGGGGTGAGCAGTTCTTC
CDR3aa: CASSYSSLAGGGEQFF

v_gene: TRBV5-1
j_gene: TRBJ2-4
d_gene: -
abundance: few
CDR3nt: TGCGCCAGCAGCATTCGAGGAGGGGCGGCCAAAAACATTCAGTACTTC
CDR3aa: CASSIRGGAAKNIQYF